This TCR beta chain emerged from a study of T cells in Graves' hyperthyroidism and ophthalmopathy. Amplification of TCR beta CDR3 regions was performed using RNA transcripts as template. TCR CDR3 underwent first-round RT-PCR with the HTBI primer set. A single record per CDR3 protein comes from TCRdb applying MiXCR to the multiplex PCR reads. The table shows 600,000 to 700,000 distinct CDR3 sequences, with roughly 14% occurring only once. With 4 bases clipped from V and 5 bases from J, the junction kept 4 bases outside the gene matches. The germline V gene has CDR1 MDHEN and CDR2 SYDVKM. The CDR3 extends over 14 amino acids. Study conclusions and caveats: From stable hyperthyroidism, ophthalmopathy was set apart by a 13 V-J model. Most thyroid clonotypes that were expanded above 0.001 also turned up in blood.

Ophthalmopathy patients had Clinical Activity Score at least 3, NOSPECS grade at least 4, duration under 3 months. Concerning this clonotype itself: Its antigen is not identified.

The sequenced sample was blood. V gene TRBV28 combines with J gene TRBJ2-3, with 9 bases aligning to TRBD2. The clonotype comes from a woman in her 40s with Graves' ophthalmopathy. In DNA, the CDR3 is TGTGCCAGCAGTTCCGGGACTAGCCAAGATACGCAGTATTTT. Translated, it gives CASSSGTSQDTQYF. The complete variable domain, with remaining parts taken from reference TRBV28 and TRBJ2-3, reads DVKVTQSSRYLVKRTGEKVFLECVQDMDHENMFWYRQDPGLGLRLIYFSYDVKMKEKGDIPEGYSVSREKKERFSLILESASTNQTSMYLCASSSGTSQDTQYFGPGTRLTVL.